The rows below give T cell receptor beta chains drawn from one sample of a study of blood T cell repertoires in COVID-19. Assay: immunoSEQ multiplex PCR; the TCRdb copy retains only in-frame clones and omits some. The sample carries about 350,000 clones, about 90% recorded once. The sequencing input was PBMCs or T cells enriched from blood (not recorded which). These receptors all stem from a woman aged 25 to 39 who had recovered from COVID-19. The CDR3 runs from the conserved cysteine through the conserved F or W. The order of the fields is V gene, J gene, D gene, clone size, CDR3 DNA, CDR3 protein. The D gene is left open where the match is weak. Not all rows give a size; the values are once, few, many and, for expanded clones, a class.

TRBV4-1	TRBJ1-2	.	.	TGCGCCAGCAGCCTTTCCTGGGGGCTCAACTATGGCTACACCTTC	CASSLSWGLNYGYTF
TRBV27	TRBJ2-2	TRBD2	.	TGTGCCAGCAGTTTACCCGGGACTACGAACACCGGGGAGCTGTTTTTT	CASSLPGTTNTGELFF
TRBV28	TRBJ1-5	.	.	TGTGCCAGCAGTTTAATGTCCGGCAATCAGCCCCAGCATTTT	CASSLMSGNQPQHF
TRBV2	TRBJ2-2	TRBD1	.	TGTGCCACTCCGGGACAGGGGAACACCGGGGAGCTGTTTTTT	CATPGQGNTGELFF
TRBV9	TRBJ2-3	.	.	TGTGCCAGCAGCGTAGCCGGAGCCCCCGATACGCAGTATTTT	CASSVAGAPDTQYF
TRBV10-3	TRBJ2-7	.	.	TGTGCCACGTCAGGGGGGAGTGAGTTCTACGAGCAGTACTTC	CATSGGSEFYEQYF
TRBV13	TRBJ1-3	TRBD1	.	TGTGCCAGCAGCCCCGGGACAGGGGTTCGAAACACCATATATTTT	CASSPGTGVRNTIYF
TRBV27	TRBJ1-2	TRBD1	.	TGTGCCAGCCGGGGGAGACAGGGGGCGGGGGGCTACACCTTC	CASRGRQGAGGYTF
TRBV19	TRBJ2-3	.	once	TGTGCCAGCAAGGACAGCCCCCTCAGCACAGATACGCAGTATTTT	CASKDSPLSTDTQYF
TRBV15	TRBJ2-3	.	.	TGTGCCACCAGCAGAGATCTTGTGAGCACAGATACGCAGTATTTT	CATSRDLVSTDTQYF
TRBV7-9	TRBJ2-1	TRBD2	.	TGTGCCAGCAGACCCCCCGGACTAGCGGGTGGTAGCTCCTACAATGAGCAGTTCTTC	CASRPPGLAGGSSYNEQFF
TRBV7-8	TRBJ2-1	TRBD2	.	TGTGCCAGCAGAGTAAGTGGGGCTAGCGGGGACAATGAGCAGTTCTTC	CASRVSGASGDNEQFF
TRBV7-9	TRBJ2-1	.	.	TGTGCCAGCAGCTTAGGGGGTGGGGCTAGTGAATCCTACAATGAGCAGTTCTTC	CASSLGGGASESYNEQFF
TRBV4-1	TRBJ2-1	.	.	TGCGCCAGCAGCCAAGATCTTACAGGTAACCCCTACAATGAGCAGTTCTTC	CASSQDLTGNPYNEQFF
TRBV27	TRBJ1-5	.	.	TGTGCCAGCAGTCGAGGACAGAGCAATCAGCCCCAGCATTTT	CASSRGQSNQPQHF
TRBV2	TRBJ2-5	TRBD2	.	TGTGCCAGCATGCGGGAGATGAAGGAGACCCAGTACTTC	CASMREMKETQYF
TRBV28	TRBJ1-5	.	.	TGTGCCAGCAGGTACCAACCGACAGGTAATCAGCCCCAGCATTTT	CASRYQPTGNQPQHF
TRBV15	TRBJ2-2	.	.	TGTGCCACCAGCCAGGGCCGTTGGGATTCGAAGAACACCGGGGAGCTGTTTTTT	CATSQGRWDSKNTGELFF
TRBV7-2	TRBJ1-2	.	.	TGTGCCAGCAGCTTCCCCAGAACTAACTATGGCTACACCTTC	CASSFPRTNYGYTF
TRBV7-7	TRBJ2-1	.	.	TGTGCTAGCAGCTTTGGGCAGGGAAGGGGGAATGAGCAGTTCTTC	CASSFGQGRGNEQFF
TRBV19	TRBJ2-2	TRBD1	.	TGTGCCAGTAGTTCCGTCGACAGGGCGGGCACCGGGGAGCTGTTTTTT	CASSSVDRAGTGELFF
TRBV28	TRBJ1-2	.	.	TGTGCCAGCAGTTTGCGGAACTATGGCTACACCTTC	CASSLRNYGYTF